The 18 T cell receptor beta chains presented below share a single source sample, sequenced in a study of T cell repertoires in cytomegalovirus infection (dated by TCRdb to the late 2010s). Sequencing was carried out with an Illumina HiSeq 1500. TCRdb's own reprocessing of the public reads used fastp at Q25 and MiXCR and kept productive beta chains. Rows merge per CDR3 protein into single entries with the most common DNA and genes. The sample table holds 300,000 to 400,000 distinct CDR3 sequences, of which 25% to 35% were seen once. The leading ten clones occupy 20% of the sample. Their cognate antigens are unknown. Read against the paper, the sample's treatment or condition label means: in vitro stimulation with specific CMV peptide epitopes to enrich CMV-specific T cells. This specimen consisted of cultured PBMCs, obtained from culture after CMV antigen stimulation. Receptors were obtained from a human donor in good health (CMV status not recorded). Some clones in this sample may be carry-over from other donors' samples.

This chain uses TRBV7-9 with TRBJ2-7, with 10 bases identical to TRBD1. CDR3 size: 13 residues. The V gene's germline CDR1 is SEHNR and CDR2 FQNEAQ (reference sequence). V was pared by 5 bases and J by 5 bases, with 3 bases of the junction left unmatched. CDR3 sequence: CASSDRGLDEQYF. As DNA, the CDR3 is TGTGCCAGCAGCGACAGGGGGCTCGACGAGCAGTACTTC.

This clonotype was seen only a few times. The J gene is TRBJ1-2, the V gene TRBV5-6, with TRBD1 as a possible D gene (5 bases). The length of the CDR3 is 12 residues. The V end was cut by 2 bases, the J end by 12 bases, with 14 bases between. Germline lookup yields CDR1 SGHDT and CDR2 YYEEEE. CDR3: CASSFRGPQNTF. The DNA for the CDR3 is TGTGCCAGCAGCTTCCGGGGCCCCCAGAACACCTTC.

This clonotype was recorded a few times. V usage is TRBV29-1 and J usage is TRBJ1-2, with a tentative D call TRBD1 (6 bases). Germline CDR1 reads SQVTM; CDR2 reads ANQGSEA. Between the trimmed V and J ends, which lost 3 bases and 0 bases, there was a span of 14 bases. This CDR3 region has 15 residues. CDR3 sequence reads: CSVEGRQGTNYGYTF. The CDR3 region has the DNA TGCAGCGTTGAGGGTAGGCAGGGGACTAACTATGGCTACACCTTC.

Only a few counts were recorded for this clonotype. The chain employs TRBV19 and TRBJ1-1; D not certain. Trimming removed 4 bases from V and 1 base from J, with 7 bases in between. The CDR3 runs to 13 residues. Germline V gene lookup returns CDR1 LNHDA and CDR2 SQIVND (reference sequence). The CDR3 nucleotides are TGTGCCAGTAGTAGGGGTACGAACACTGAAGCTTTCTTT. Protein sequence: CASSRGTNTEAFF.

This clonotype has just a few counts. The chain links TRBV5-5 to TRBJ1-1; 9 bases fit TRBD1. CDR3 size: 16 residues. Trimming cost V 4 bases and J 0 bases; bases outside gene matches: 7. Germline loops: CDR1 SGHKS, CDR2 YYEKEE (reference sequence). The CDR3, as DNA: TGTGCCAGCAGCATGGACAGGGGCCTTCTGAACACTGAAGCTTTCTTT. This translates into CASSMDRGLLNTEAFF. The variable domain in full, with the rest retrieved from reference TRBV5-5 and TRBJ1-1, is DAGVTQSPTHLIKTRGQQVTLRCSPISGHKSVSWYQQVLGQGPQFIFQYYEKEERGRGNFPDRFSARQFPNYSSELNVNALLLGDSALYLCASSMDRGLLNTEAFFGQGTRLTVV.

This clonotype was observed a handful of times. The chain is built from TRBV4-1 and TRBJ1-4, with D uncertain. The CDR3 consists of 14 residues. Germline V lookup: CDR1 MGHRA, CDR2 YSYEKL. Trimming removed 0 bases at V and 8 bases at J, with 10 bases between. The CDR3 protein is CASSQETGTEKLFF. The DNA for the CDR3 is TGCGCCAGCAGCCAAGAGACCGGCACCGAAAAACTGTTTTTT.

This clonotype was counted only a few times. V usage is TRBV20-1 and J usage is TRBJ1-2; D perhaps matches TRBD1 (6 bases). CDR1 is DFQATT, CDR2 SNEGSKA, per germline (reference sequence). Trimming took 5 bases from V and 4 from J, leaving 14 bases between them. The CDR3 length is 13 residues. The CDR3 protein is CSAQGGGTYGYTF. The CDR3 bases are TGCAGTGCTCAAGGAGGGGGGACCTATGGCTACACCTTC.

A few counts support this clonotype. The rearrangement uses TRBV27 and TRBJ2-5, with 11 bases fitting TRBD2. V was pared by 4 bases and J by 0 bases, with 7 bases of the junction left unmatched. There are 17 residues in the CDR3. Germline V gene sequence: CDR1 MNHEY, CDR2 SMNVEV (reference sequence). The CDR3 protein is CASSSNGLAGYQETQYF. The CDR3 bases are TGTGCCAGCAGTTCAAACGGACTAGCGGGTTACCAAGAGACCCAGTACTTC.

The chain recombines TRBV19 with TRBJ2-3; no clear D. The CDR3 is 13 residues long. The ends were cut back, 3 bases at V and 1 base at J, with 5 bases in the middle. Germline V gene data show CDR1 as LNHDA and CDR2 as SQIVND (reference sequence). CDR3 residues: CASSISGTDTQYF. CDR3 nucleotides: TGTGCCAGTAGTATCTCCGGCACAGATACGCAGTATTTT.

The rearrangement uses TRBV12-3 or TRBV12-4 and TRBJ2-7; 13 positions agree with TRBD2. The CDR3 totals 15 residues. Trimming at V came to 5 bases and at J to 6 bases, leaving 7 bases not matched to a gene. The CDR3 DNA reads TGTGCCAGCAGTCCCCCGGGACTAGCGGGGCGCGAGCAGTACTTC. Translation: CASSPPGLAGREQYF.

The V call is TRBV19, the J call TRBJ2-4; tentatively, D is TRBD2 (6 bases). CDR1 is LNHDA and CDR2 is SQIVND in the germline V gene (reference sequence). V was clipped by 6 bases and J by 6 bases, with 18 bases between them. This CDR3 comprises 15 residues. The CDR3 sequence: CASSRTGTLANIQYF. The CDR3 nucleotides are TGTGCCAGTAGCAGGACCGGGACTCTGGCAAACATTCAGTACTTC.

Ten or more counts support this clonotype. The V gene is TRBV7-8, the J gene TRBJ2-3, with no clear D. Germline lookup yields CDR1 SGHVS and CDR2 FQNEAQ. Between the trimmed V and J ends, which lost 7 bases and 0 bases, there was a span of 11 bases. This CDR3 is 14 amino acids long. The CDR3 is CASTPGWSTDTQYF. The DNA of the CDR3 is TGTGCCAGCACCCCCGGCTGGAGCACAGATACGCAGTATTTT.

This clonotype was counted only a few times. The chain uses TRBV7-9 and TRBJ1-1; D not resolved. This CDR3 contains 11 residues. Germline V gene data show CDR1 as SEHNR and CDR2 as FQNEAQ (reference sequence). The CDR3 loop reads CAVAGSTEAFF. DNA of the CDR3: TGTGCTGTCGCGGGGTCTACTGAAGCTTTCTTT.

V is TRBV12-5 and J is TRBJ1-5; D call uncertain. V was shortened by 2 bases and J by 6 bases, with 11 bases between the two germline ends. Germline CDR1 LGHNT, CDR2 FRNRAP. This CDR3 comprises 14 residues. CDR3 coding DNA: TGTGCTAGTGGTTTGAGGAGGGATGGTCAGCCCCAGCATTTT. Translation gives CASGLRRDGQPQHF.

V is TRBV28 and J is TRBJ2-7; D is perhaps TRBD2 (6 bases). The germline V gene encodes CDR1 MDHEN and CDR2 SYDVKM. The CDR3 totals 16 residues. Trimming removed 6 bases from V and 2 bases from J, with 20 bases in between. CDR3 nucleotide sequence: TGTGCCAGCAGAATGGATGGAGGGCACAACACCTACGAGCAGTACTTC. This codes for CASRMDGGHNTYEQYF.

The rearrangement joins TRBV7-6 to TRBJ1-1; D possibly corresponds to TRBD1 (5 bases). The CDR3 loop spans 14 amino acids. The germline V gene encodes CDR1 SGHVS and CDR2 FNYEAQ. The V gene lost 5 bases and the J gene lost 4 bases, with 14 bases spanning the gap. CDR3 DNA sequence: TGTGCCAGCAGCAGATCCCAGAGGGGCACTGAAGCTTTCTTT. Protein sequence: CASSRSQRGTEAFF.

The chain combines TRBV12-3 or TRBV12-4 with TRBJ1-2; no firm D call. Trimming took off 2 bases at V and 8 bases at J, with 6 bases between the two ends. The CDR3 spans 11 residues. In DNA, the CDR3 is TGTGCCAGCAGTTTACGGAAGGGCTACACCTTC. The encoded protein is CASSLRKGYTF.

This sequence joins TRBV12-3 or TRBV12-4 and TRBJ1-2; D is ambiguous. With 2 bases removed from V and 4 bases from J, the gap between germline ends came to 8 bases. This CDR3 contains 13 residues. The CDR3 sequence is CASSLSQSYGYTF. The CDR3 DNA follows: TGTGCCAGCAGTTTATCACAGAGCTATGGCTACACCTTC.